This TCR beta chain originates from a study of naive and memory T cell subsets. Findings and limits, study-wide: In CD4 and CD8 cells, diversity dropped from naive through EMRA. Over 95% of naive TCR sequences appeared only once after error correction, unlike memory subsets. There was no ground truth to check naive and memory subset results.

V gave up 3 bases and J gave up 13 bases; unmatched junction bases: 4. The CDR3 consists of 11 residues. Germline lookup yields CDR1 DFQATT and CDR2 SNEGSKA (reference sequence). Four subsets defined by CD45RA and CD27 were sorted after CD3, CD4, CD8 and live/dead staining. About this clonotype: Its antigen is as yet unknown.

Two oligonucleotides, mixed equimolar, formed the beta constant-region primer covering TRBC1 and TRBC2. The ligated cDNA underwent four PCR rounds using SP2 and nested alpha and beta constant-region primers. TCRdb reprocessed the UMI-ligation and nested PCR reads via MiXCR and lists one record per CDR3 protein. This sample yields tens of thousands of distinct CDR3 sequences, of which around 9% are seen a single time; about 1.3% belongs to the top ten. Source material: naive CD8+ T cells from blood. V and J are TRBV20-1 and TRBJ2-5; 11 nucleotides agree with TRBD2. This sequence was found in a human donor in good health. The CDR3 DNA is TGCAGTGCTAGGACTAGCGGGGAATCGTACTTC. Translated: CSARTSGESYF.